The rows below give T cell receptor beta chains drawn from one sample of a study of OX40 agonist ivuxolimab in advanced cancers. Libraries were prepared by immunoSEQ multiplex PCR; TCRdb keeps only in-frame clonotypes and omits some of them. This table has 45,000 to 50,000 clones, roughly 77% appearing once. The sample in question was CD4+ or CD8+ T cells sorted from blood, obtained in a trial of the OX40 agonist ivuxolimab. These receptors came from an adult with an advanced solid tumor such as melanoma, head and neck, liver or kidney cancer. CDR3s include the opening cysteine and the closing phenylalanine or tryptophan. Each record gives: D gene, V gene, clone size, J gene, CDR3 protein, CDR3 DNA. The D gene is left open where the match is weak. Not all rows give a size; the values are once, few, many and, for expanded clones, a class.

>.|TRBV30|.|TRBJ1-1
CAWSVSGVYTEAFF
TGTGCCTGGAGTGTAAGCGGGGTCTACACTGAAGCTTTCTTT
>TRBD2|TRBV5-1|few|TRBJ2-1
CASSPRASGDNEQFF
TGCGCCAGCAGCCCCCGGGCTAGCGGGGACAATGAGCAGTTCTTC
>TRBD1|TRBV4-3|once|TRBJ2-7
CASSQEPRTGKYF
TGCGCCAGCAGCCAAGAGCCCAGGACAGGGAAGTACTTC
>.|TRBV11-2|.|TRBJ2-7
CASSSPQGDDEQYF
TGTGCCAGCAGCTCCCCGCAGGGAGACGACGAGCAGTACTTC
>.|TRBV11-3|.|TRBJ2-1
CASSLDQEGEQFF
TGTGCCAGCAGCTTAGATCAGGAAGGGGAGCAGTTCTTC
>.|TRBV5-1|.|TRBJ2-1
CASSLVAGYNEQFF
TGCGCCAGCAGCTTGGTCGCGGGCTACAATGAGCAGTTCTTC
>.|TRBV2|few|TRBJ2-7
CASNGVGTYEQYF
TGTGCCAGCAACGGGGTCGGGACCTACGAGCAGTACTTC
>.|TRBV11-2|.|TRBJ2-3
CASSLEVKQYF
TGTGCCAGCAGCTTAGAAGTCAAGCAGTATTTT
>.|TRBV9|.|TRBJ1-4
CASSQGSNEKLFF
TGTGCCAGCAGCCAGGGATCTAATGAAAAACTGTTTTTT
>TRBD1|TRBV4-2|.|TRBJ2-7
CASSHVPGQDLWEQYF
TGTGCCAGCAGCCATGTTCCGGGACAGGACCTTTGGGAGCAGTACTTC
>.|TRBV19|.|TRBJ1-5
CASSIFALWGRKSNQPQHF
TGTGCCAGTAGTATTTTCGCGCTCTGGGGGCGAAAAAGCAATCAGCCCCAGCATTTT
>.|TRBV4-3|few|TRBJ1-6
CASSQGSGPYNSPLHF
TGCGCCAGCAGCCAAGGCTCTGGGCCTTATAATTCACCCCTCCACTTT
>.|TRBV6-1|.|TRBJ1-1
CASSSLRLTNTEAFF
TGTGCCAGCAGTTCCCTCCGACTTACGAACACTGAAGCTTTCTTT
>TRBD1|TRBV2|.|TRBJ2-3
CASSEARTGSWADTQYF
TGTGCCAGCAGTGAAGCGAGGACAGGGTCCTGGGCAGATACGCAGTATTTT
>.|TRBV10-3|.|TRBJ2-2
CAISDWGTTGELFF
TGTGCCATCAGTGATTGGGGGACTACCGGGGAGCTGTTTTTT
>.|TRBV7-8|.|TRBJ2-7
CASSSGYYEQYF
TGTGCCAGCAGCTCGGGCTACTACGAGCAGTACTTC
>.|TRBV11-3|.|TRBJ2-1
CASSLRTAYNEQFF
TGTGCCAGCAGCTTAAGGACAGCATACAATGAGCAGTTCTTC
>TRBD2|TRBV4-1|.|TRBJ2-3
CASSLTPTSGGTDTQYF
TGCGCCAGCAGCCTAACCCCAACTAGCGGAGGCACAGATACGCAGTATTTT
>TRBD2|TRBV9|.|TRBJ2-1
CASSSRPSGRFASYNEQFF
TGTGCCAGCAGCTCCAGACCTAGCGGGAGGTTTGCGTCCTACAATGAGCAGTTCTTC
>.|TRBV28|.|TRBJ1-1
CASGEVNTEAFF
TGTGCCAGCGGAGAGGTGAACACTGAAGCTTTCTTT
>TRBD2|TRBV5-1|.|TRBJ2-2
CASSSPLAGGNTGELFF
TGCGCCAGCAGCTCCCCCTTGGCGGGGGGGAACACCGGGGAGCTGTTTTTT
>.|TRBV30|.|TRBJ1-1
CALSSGVSYTEAFF
TGTGCCCTCTCCAGCGGGGTTTCGTACACTGAAGCTTTCTTT
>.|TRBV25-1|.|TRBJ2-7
CASGVYEQYF
TGTGCCAGCGGGGTCTACGAGCAGTACTTC
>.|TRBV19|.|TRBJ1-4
CASSVLSDSPRGKLFF
TGTGCCAGTAGTGTGCTTTCCGACTCTCCAAGGGGAAAACTGTTTTTT
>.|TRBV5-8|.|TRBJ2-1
CASSLDPSSYNEQFF
TGTGCCAGCAGCTTGGATCCAAGCTCCTACAATGAGCAGTTCTTC
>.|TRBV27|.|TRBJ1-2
CASSLSSGGSYGYTF
TGTGCCAGCAGTTTATCGTCGGGAGGGTCCTATGGCTACACCTTC
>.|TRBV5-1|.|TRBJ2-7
CASSLGPGSYEQYF
TGCGCCAGCAGCTTGGGTCCGGGGTCCTACGAGCAGTACTTC
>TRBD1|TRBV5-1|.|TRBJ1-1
CASSSSVFGTGNMNTEAFF
TGCGCCAGCAGCTCTTCTGTTTTTGGGACAGGGAATATGAACACTGAAGCTTTCTTT
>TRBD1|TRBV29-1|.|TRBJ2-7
CSVEETGNEQYF
TGCAGCGTTGAAGAGACAGGGAACGAGCAGTACTTC
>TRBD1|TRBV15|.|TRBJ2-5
CATGDRRETQYF
TGTGCCACTGGGGACAGGAGAGAGACCCAGTACTTC
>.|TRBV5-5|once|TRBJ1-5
CASTGDSNQPQHF
TGTGCCAGCACCGGCGACAGCAATCAGCCCCAGCATTTT
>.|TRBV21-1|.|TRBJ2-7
CASSTTPQGVNYEQYF
TGTGCCAGCAGCACCACTCCACAGGGGGTCAACTACGAGCAGTACTTC
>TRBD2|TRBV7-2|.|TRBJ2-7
CASSPTSGNAYEQYF
TGTGCCAGCAGCCCCACTAGCGGCAATGCCTACGAGCAGTACTTC
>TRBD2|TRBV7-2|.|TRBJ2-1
CASTFSSGSSYNEQFF
TGTGCCAGCACCTTCTCTAGCGGGAGCTCCTACAATGAGCAGTTCTTC
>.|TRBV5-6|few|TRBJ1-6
CASSLPGSHNSPLHF
TGTGCCAGCAGCTTGCCAGGTTCCCATAATTCACCCCTCCACTTT
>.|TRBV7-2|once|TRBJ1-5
CASSLWSSSNQPQHF
TGTGCCAGCAGCTTATGGAGCAGTTCCAATCAGCCCCAGCATTTT
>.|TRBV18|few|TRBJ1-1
CASSIGAIDTEAFF
TGTGCCAGCTCAATTGGGGCGATCGACACTGAAGCTTTCTTT
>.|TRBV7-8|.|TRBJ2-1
CASTPGLSSYNEQFF
TGTGCCAGCACCCCGGGACTGAGCTCCTACAATGAGCAGTTCTTC
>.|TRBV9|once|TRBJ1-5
CASSAGTPASPQHF
TGTGCCAGCAGCGCGGGGACTCCTGCGTCGCCCCAGCATTTT
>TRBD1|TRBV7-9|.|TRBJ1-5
CASSFPFTGDSNQPQHF
TGTGCCAGCAGCTTTCCGTTCACAGGGGATAGCAATCAGCCCCAGCATTTT
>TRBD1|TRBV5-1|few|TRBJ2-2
CASSGGQGDTGELFF
TGCGCCAGCAGCGGGGGACAGGGGGACACCGGGGAGCTGTTTTTT
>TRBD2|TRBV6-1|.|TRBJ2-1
CASSAIAGVVYNEQFF
TGTGCCAGCAGTGCCATAGCGGGAGTAGTATACAATGAGCAGTTCTTC
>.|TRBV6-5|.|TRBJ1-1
CASSYVEFTEAFF
TGTGCCAGCAGTTACGTGGAGTTCACTGAAGCTTTCTTT
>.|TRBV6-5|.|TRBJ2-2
CASSYPTGTGELFF
TGTGCCAGCAGTTACCCCACCGGGACCGGGGAGCTGTTTTTT
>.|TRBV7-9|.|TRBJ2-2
CAGTAPARTGELFF
TGTGCCGGAACAGCTCCCGCGAGAACCGGGGAGCTGTTTTTT
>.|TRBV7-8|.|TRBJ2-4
CASSLGSLKNIQYF
TGTGCCAGCAGCTTAGGATCCTTGAAAAACATTCAGTACTTC
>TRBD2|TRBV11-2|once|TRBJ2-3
CASSPPRLAGGPDTQYF
TGTGCCAGCAGCCCCCCCCGACTAGCGGGAGGGCCAGATACGCAGTATTTT
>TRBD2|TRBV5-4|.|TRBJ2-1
CASSSRDYGEQFF
TGTGCCAGCAGCTCCCGGGACTACGGTGAGCAGTTCTTC
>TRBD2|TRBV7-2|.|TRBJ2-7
CASSLHTAASGSSYEQYF
TGTGCCAGCAGCTTACACACGGCGGCGAGCGGGAGCTCCTACGAGCAGTACTTC
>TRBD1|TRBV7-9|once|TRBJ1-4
CASSSPDRGAYEKLFF
TGTGCCAGCAGCTCGCCCGACAGGGGAGCATATGAAAAACTGTTTTTT
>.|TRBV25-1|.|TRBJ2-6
CASSDPSREANVLTF
TGTGCCAGCAGTGACCCCTCCCGGGAGGCCAACGTCCTGACTTTC
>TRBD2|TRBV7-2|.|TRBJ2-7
CASSPRLTSGYEQYF
TGTGCCAGCAGCCCGCGACTGACTAGCGGCTACGAGCAGTACTTC
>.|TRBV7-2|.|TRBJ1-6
CASSRTDSSYNSPLHF
TGTGCCAGCAGTAGGACGGATAGCTCCTATAATTCACCCCTCCACTTT